One TCR beta chain is described in this entry. V gave up 5 bases and J gave up 0 bases, with 12 bases separating them. The CDR3 is made up of 14 amino acids. CDR1 and CDR2 (germline): SGDLS, YYNGEE. Sample donors were healthy Caucasian individuals that came from Russia, aged roughly 6 to 90. This specimen belongs to a study of blood T cells in healthy people across ages. A sample-barcoded 5' primer and a J-beta primer mix were used in a second PCR of about 6 to 12 cycles. MiXCR, run by TCRdb on the 5' RACE reads, gives a single entry per CDR3 protein. The data show 1.4 million to 1.5 million distinct CDR3 sequences, with roughly 40% seen just once and 7% to 9% held by the top ten.

The genes are TRBV9 and TRBJ2-7; the D is unclear. The source of this sequence is a woman younger than 35 in good health. The sequencing sample was made of blood. For the CDR3, the DNA is TGTGCCAGCAGTAAGTCGCCTAGCTCCTACGAGCAGTACTTC. Its protein is CASSKSPSSYEQYF.